The rows below give T cell receptor beta chains drawn from one sample of a study of CD8 T cells in ankylosing spondylitis. One entry per CDR3 protein results from TCRdb running MiXCR on the 5' RACE reads. The data hold around 140,000 distinct CDR3 sequences, with 17% observed a single time. Sequenced sample: blood, either unsorted or a sorted T cell fraction (not recorded which). Source of these receptors: a male donor with ankylosing spondylitis. Both conserved end residues are part of each CDR3. A D gene is named only where the DNA matches it firmly. Some rows have no size entry. The others give once, few or many, or a class for an expanded clone.

J: TRBJ2-7; D: TRBD1; size: few; V: TRBV2; CDR3: CASSEWTGPLEQYF; DNA: TGTGCCAGCAGTGAGTGGACAGGGCCTCTGGAGCAGTACTTC
J: TRBJ2-1; D: TRBD2; size: few; V: TRBV27; CDR3: CASSLGTSGWDEQFF; DNA: TGTGCCAGCAGTTTAGGGACTAGCGGTTGGGATGAGCAGTTCTTC
J: TRBJ2-5; D: .; size: .; V: TRBV5-5; CDR3: CASSLMGYQETQYF; DNA: TGTGCCAGCAGCTTGATGGGGTACCAAGAGACCCAGTACTTC
J: TRBJ2-4; D: .; size: .; V: TRBV28; CDR3: CASRLGTKNIQYF; DNA: TGTGCCAGCAGACTGGGAACCAAAAACATTCAGTACTTC
J: TRBJ2-5; D: TRBD2; size: .; V: TRBV7-9; CDR3: CASSPSGTLGETQYF; DNA: TGTGCCAGCAGCCCTAGCGGGACCCTCGGGGAGACCCAGTACTTC
J: TRBJ2-7; D: .; size: .; V: TRBV28; CDR3: CASSFETVGREQYF; DNA: TGTGCCAGCAGTTTTGAGACAGTTGGGCGGGAGCAGTACTTC
J: TRBJ2-7; D: .; size: few; V: TRBV27; CDR3: CASSLNFRTPSYEQYF; DNA: TGTGCCAGCAGTTTAAATTTTAGGACTCCATCCTACGAGCAGTACTTC
J: TRBJ2-1; D: .; size: few; V: TRBV5-1; CDR3: CASSLRQDNEQFF; DNA: TGCGCCAGCAGCTTGAGGCAGGACAATGAGCAGTTCTTC
J: TRBJ1-2; D: .; size: few; V: TRBV5-5; CDR3: CASSLEVGAGNGYTF; DNA: TGTGCCAGCAGCTTGGAAGTGGGGGCCGGCAATGGCTACACCTTC
J: TRBJ1-5; D: .; size: .; V: TRBV5-1; CDR3: CASSLRGGYQPQHF; DNA: TGCGCCAGCAGCTTGCGAGGGGGGTATCAGCCCCAGCATTTT
J: TRBJ2-1; D: .; size: .; V: TRBV7-8; CDR3: CASSLASLASGEQFF; DNA: TGTGCCAGCAGCTTAGCGTCACTAGCAAGCGGTGAGCAGTTCTTC
J: TRBJ1-2; D: .; size: many; V: TRBV7-9; CDR3: CASSSMTVLYGYTF; DNA: TGTGCCAGCAGCTCGATGACAGTACTCTATGGCTACACCTTC
J: TRBJ2-1; D: TRBD2; size: .; V: TRBV2; CDR3: CASRSSGAYNEQFF; DNA: TGTGCCAGCAGATCTAGCGGGGCATACAATGAGCAGTTCTTC
J: TRBJ2-7; D: TRBD1; size: .; V: TRBV4-1; CDR3: CASSPQGSYEQYF; DNA: TGCGCCAGCAGCCCACAGGGGAGTTACGAGCAGTACTTC
J: TRBJ1-5; D: .; size: .; V: TRBV12-3/TRBV12-4; CDR3: CASSWAGYHQPQHF; DNA: TGTGCCAGCAGTTGGGCGGGGTATCATCAGCCCCAGCATTTT
J: TRBJ1-2; D: TRBD1; size: many; V: TRBV12-3/TRBV12-4; CDR3: CASSWDSITPGTF; DNA: TGTGCCAGCAGTTGGGACAGCATTACTCCTGGGACCTTC
J: TRBJ2-1; D: .; size: .; V: TRBV6-2/TRBV6-3; CDR3: CASSYSDTEQFF; DNA: TGTGCCAGCAGTTACTCTGACACTGAGCAGTTCTTC
J: TRBJ1-2; D: .; size: few; V: TRBV4-3; CDR3: CASSQDRQAYGYTF; DNA: TGCGCCAGCAGCCAAGATAGACAGGCCTATGGCTACACCTTC
J: TRBJ2-5; D: .; size: few; V: TRBV12-3/TRBV12-4; CDR3: CASSSVGGWYQETQYF; DNA: TGTGCCAGCAGTTCCGTTGGAGGATGGTACCAAGAGACCCAGTACTTC
J: TRBJ1-1; D: .; size: .; V: TRBV12-3/TRBV12-4; CDR3: CASSSPSLGPEAFF; DNA: TGTGCCAGCAGTTCTCCGTCCCTCGGGCCTGAAGCTTTCTTT
J: TRBJ2-1; D: .; size: .; V: TRBV2; CDR3: CASRALRPGRAYNEQFF; DNA: TGTGCCAGCAGAGCCCTTCGACCGGGACGGGCCTACAATGAGCAGTTCTTC
J: TRBJ2-1; D: .; size: few; V: TRBV11-2; CDR3: CASSLASGTEARNEQFF; DNA: TGTGCCAGCAGCTTAGCCTCCGGGACCGAGGCCCGCAATGAGCAGTTCTTC
J: TRBJ2-3; D: .; size: .; V: TRBV6-2/TRBV6-3; CDR3: CASRYLGADTQYF; DNA: TGTGCCAGCAGATACCTTGGGGCAGATACGCAGTATTTT
J: TRBJ2-7; D: .; size: many; V: TRBV7-2; CDR3: CASSLGTYEQYF; DNA: TGTGCCAGCAGCCTAGGAACCTACGAGCAGTACTTC
J: TRBJ1-1; D: .; size: few; V: TRBV11-1; CDR3: CASSLVGFRGNMNTEAFF; DNA: TGTGCCAGCAGCTTAGTGGGCTTCCGAGGTAATATGAACACTGAAGCTTTCTTT
J: TRBJ2-2; D: TRBD1; size: .; V: TRBV6-2/TRBV6-3; CDR3: CASSPRGTTGELFF; DNA: TGTGCCAGCAGTCCCAGGGGGACCACCGGGGAGCTGTTTTTT
J: TRBJ2-7; D: .; size: .; V: TRBV7-2; CDR3: CASSLRLLYEQYF; DNA: TGTGCCAGCAGCTTAAGACTTCTCTACGAGCAGTACTTC
J: TRBJ2-1; D: .; size: few; V: TRBV28; CDR3: CASSPSRDSTYNEQFF; DNA: TGTGCCAGCAGCCCTTCCCGGGACTCGACCTACAATGAGCAGTTCTTC
J: TRBJ2-7; D: TRBD1; size: few; V: TRBV7-9; CDR3: CASSQRQGPDYEQYF; DNA: TGTGCCAGCAGCCAGAGACAGGGGCCGGACTACGAGCAGTACTTC
J: TRBJ1-4; D: TRBD1; size: .; V: TRBV2; CDR3: CASSWDREKLFF; DNA: TGTGCCAGCAGCTGGGACAGAGAAAAACTGTTTTTT
J: TRBJ2-5; D: TRBD1; size: .; V: TRBV20-1; CDR3: CSAKTGDGTQYF; DNA: TGCAGTGCTAAAACAGGGGACGGGACCCAGTACTTC
J: TRBJ1-4; D: TRBD1; size: .; V: TRBV4-3; CDR3: CASSQGTGATNEKLFF; DNA: TGCGCCAGCAGCCAAGGGACAGGGGCAACTAATGAAAAACTGTTTTTT
J: TRBJ2-5; D: TRBD1; size: .; V: TRBV9; CDR3: CASSVTGGQETQYF; DNA: TGTGCCAGCAGCGTTACAGGGGGCCAAGAGACCCAGTACTTC
J: TRBJ2-1; D: TRBD2; size: few; V: TRBV27; CDR3: CASSLRGSGNEQFF; DNA: TGTGCCAGCAGTTTGCGCGGGAGCGGCAATGAGCAGTTCTTC
J: TRBJ2-3; D: .; size: few; V: TRBV11-2; CDR3: CASSPHLGEVDTQYF; DNA: TGTGCCAGCAGCCCCCACTTGGGGGAAGTAGATACGCAGTATTTT
J: TRBJ2-7; D: .; size: .; V: TRBV7-9; CDR3: CASSPEDLNEQYF; DNA: TGTGCCAGCAGCCCGGAGGACTTAAACGAGCAGTACTTC
J: TRBJ2-1; D: TRBD2; size: few; V: TRBV6-4; CDR3: CASSSSGRGGNEQFF; DNA: TGTGCCAGCAGTTCAAGCGGGAGGGGGGGCAATGAGCAGTTCTTC
J: TRBJ2-2; D: .; size: .; V: TRBV6-5; CDR3: CASSYGDIGFDGELFF; DNA: TGTGCCAGCAGTTACGGTGACATCGGATTTGACGGGGAGCTGTTTTTT
J: TRBJ2-1; D: .; size: few; V: TRBV12-3/TRBV12-4; CDR3: CASSLGSRTEQFF; DNA: TGTGCCAGCAGTTTAGGATCTCGGACTGAGCAGTTCTTC
J: TRBJ2-7; D: .; size: .; V: TRBV9; CDR3: CASSVDPAHEQYF; DNA: TGTGCCAGCAGCGTAGACCCGGCACACGAGCAGTACTTC
J: TRBJ2-7; D: .; size: .; V: TRBV21-1; CDR3: CASSKGFPGLAGRTYEQYF; DNA: TGTGCCAGCAGCAAAGGGTTTCCGGGACTAGCGGGCCGAACCTACGAGCAGTACTTC
J: TRBJ2-1; D: .; size: .; V: TRBV7-9; CDR3: CASSIRESAYNEQFF; DNA: TGTGCCAGCAGTATCCGGGAGAGCGCCTACAATGAGCAGTTCTTC
J: TRBJ2-7; D: TRBD2; size: few; V: TRBV4-1; CDR3: CASSRTSGSDEQYF; DNA: TGCGCCAGCAGCCGAACTAGCGGGAGTGACGAGCAGTACTTC
J: TRBJ2-7; D: .; size: many; V: TRBV5-1; CDR3: CASSCGHLF; DNA: TGCGCCAGCAGCTGCGGACATCTCTTC
J: TRBJ1-6; D: .; size: many; V: TRBV7-2; CDR3: CASSFSGARSPLHF; DNA: TGTGCCAGCAGCTTTAGTGGCGCGCGTTCTCCCCTCCACTTT
J: TRBJ1-1; D: .; size: .; V: TRBV7-6; CDR3: CASSLALNRHTEAFF; DNA: TGTGCCAGCAGCTTAGCTCTAAATCGGCACACTGAAGCTTTCTTT
J: TRBJ2-7; D: TRBD1; size: few; V: TRBV24-1; CDR3: CATSRQGREQYF; DNA: TGTGCCACCAGCCGACAGGGACGGGAGCAGTACTTC
J: TRBJ2-1; D: .; size: few; V: TRBV28; CDR3: CASSLLGDNEQFF; DNA: TGTGCCAGCAGTTTATTAGGCGACAATGAGCAGTTCTTC